This TCR beta chain appears in the sequencing data of a study of OX40 agonist ivuxolimab in advanced cancers. Using immunoSEQ multiplex PCR, the repertoire was profiled, and TCRdb retains in-frame clones only, with some absent. The table lists about 47,000 clones, approximately 88% of them singletons. No patient had autoimmune disease or received systemic immunosuppression. This TCR came from an adult with an advanced solid tumor such as melanoma, head and neck, liver or kidney cancer. The sample here was CD4+ or CD8+ T cells sorted from blood, taken in a trial of the OX40 agonist ivuxolimab.

CDR3 bases: TGTGCCAGCAGTGAAGGAACCCAGACTACTAGCGGGACGGGGTCCTACGAGCAGTACTTC. It codes for CASSEGTQTTSGTGSYEQYF. The rearrangement links TRBV2 to TRBJ2-7, with 10 bases lining up with TRBD2. J gave up 1 base and V 1 base, and 16 bases lay outside the gene matches. The CDR3 covers 20 residues. Germline V CDR1 and CDR2: SNHLY, FYNNEI.